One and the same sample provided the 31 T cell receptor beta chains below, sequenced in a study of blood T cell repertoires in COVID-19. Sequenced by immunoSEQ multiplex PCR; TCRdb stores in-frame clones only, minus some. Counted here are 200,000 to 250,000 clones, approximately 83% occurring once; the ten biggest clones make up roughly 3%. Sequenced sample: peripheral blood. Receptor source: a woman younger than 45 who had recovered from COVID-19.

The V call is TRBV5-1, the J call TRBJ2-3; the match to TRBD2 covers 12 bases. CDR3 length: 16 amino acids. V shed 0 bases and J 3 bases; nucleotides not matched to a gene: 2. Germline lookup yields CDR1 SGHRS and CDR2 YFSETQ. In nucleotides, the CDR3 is TGCGCCAGCAGCTTGGGGGGGACTAGCGGGACAGATACGCAGTATTTT. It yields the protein CASSLGGTSGTDTQYF.

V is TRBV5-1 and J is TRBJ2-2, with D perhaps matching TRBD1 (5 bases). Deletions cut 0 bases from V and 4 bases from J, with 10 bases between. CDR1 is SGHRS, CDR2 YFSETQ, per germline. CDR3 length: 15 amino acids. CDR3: CASSLDLGVTGELFF. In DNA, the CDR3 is TGCGCCAGCAGCTTGGATTTAGGGGTCACCGGGGAGCTGTTTTTT.

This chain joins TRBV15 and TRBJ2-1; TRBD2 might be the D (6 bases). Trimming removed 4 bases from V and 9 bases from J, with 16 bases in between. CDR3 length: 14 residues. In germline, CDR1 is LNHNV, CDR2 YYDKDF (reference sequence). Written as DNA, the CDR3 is TGTGCCACCAGCAAGTCGCGATTGGGGGGTGAGCAGTTCTTC. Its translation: CATSKSRLGGEQFF.

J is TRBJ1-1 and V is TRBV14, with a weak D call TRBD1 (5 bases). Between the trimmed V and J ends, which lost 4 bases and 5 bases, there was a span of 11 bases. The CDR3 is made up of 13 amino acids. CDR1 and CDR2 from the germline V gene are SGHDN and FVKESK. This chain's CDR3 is CASSLPQGTEAFF. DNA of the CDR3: TGTGCCAGCAGCCTTCCGCAGGGAACTGAAGCTTTCTTT.

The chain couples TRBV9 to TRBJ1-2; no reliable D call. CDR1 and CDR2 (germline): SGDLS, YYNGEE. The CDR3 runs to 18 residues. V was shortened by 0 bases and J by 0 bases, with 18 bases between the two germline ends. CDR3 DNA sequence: TGTGCCAGCAGCGTAGGCTGGGGAGGGCAGGAAGCTAACTATGGCTACACCTTC. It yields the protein CASSVGWGGQEANYGYTF.

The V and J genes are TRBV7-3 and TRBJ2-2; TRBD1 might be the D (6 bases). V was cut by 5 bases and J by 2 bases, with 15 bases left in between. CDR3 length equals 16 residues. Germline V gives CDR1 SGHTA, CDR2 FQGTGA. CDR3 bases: TGTGCCAGCAGCCCCCTGGACAGAGGCAACACCGGGGAGCTGTTTTTT. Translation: CASSPLDRGNTGELFF.

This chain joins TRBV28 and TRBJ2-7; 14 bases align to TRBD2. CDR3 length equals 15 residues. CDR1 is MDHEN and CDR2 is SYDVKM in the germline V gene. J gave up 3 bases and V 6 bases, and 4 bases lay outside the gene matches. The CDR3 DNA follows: TGTGCCAGCAGGCAAGGACTAGCGGGAGGCTACGAGCAGTACTTC. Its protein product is CASRQGLAGGYEQYF.

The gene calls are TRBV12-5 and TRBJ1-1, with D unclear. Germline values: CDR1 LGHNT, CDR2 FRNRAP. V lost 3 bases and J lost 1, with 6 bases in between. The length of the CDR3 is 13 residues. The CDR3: CASGFRENTEAFF. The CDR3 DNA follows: TGTGCTAGTGGTTTCCGGGAGAACACTGAAGCTTTCTTT.

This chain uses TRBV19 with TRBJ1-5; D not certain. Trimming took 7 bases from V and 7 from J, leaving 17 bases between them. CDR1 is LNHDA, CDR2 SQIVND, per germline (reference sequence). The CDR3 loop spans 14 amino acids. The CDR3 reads CASTALGEDQPQHF. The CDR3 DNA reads TGTGCCAGTACCGCCCTTGGGGAGGACCAGCCCCAGCATTTT.

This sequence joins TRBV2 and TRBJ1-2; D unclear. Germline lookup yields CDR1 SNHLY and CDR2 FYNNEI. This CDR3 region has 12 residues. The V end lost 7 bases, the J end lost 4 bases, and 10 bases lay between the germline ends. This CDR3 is CASKREGYGYTF. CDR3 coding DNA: TGTGCCAGCAAAAGGGAGGGCTATGGCTACACCTTC.

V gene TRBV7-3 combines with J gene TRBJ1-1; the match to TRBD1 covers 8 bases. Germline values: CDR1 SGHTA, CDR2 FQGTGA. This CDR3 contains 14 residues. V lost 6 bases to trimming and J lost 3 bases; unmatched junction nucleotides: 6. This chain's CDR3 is CASRPDRGHTEAFF. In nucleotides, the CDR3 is TGTGCCAGCAGACCAGACAGGGGCCACACTGAAGCTTTCTTT.

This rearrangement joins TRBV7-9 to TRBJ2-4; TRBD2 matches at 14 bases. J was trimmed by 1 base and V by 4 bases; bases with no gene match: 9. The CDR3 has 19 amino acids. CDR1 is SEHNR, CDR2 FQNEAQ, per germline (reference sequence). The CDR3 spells CASSWGLAGVSGAKNIQYF. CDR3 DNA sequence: TGTGCCAGCAGCTGGGGACTAGCGGGAGTATCGGGGGCCAAAAACATTCAGTACTTC.

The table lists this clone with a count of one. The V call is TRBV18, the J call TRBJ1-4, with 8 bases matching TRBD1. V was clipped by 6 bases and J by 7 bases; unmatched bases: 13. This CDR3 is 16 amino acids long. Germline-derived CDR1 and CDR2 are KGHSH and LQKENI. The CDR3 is CASSRSRTGWGEKLFF. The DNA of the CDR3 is TGTGCCAGCTCGCGATCCCGGACAGGGTGGGGTGAAAAACTGTTTTTT.

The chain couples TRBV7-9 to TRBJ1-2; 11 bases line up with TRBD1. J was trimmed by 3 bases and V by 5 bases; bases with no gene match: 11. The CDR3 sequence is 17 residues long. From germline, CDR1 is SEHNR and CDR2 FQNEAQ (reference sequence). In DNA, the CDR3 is TGTGCCAGCAGCCTAAGGACCGGGACAGGGGGGGACTATGGCTACACCTTC. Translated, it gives CASSLRTGTGGDYGYTF.

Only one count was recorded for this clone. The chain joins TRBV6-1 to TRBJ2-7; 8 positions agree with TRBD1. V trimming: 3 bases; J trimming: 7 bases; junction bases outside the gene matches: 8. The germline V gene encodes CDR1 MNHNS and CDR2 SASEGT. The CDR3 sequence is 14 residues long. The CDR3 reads CASSDMDRAGEQYF. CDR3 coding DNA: TGTGCCAGCAGTGATATGGACAGGGCGGGAGAGCAGTACTTC.

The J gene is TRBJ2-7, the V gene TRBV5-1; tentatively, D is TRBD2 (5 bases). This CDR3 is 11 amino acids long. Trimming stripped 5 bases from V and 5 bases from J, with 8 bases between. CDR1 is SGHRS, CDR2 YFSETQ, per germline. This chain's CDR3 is CASRIANEQYF. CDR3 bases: TGCGCCAGCAGGATAGCGAACGAGCAGTACTTC.

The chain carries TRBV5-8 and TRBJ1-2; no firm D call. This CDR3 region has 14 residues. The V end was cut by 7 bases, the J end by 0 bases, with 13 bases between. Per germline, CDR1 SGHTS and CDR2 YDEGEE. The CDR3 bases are TGTGCCAGCGGCCCCAGGCCCCCTAACTATGGCTACACCTTC. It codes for CASGPRPPNYGYTF.

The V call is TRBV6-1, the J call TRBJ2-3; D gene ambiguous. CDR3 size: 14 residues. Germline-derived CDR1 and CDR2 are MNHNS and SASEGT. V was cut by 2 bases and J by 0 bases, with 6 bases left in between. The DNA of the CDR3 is TGTGCCAGCAGTGAACTAACTAGCACAGATACGCAGTATTTT. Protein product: CASSELTSTDTQYF.

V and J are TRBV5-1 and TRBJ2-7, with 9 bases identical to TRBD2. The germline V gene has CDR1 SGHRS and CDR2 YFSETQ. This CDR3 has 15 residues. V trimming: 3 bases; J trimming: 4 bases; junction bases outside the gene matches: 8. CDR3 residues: CASSSGTSRIYEQYF. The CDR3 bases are TGCGCCAGCAGCTCCGGGACTAGCAGAATATACGAGCAGTACTTC.

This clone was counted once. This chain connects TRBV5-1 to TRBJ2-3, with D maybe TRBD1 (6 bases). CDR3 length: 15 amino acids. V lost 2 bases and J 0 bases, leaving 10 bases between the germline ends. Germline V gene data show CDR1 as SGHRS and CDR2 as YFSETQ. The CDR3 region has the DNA TGCGCCAGCAGCTTAAACAGGGCGAGCACAGATACGCAGTATTTT. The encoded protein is CASSLNRASTDTQYF.

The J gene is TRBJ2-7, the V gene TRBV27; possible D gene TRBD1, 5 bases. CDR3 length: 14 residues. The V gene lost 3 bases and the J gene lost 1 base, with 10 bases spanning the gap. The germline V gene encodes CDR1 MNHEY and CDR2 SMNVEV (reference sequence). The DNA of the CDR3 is TGTGCCAGCAGTTTTCTTGACAGTTCCTACGAGCAGTACTTC. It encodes CASSFLDSSYEQYF.

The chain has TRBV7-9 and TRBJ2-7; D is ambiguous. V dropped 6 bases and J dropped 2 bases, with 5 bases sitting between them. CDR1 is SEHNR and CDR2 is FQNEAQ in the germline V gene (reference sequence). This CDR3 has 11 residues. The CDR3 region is CASSGPYEQYF. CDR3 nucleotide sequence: TGTGCCAGCAGTGGGCCCTACGAGCAGTACTTC. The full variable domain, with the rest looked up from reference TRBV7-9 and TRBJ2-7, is DTGVSQNPRHKITKRGQNVTFRCDPISEHNRLYWYRQTLGQGPEFLTYFQNEAQLEKSRLLSDRFSAERPKGSFSTLEIQRTEQGDSAMYLCASSGPYEQYFGPGTRLTVT.

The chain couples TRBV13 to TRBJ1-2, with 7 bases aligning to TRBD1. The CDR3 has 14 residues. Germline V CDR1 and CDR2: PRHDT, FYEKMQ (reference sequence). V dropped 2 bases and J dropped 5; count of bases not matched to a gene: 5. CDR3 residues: CASSLRQGRYGYTF. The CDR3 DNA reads TGTGCCAGCAGCTTAAGACAGGGACGGTATGGCTACACCTTC.

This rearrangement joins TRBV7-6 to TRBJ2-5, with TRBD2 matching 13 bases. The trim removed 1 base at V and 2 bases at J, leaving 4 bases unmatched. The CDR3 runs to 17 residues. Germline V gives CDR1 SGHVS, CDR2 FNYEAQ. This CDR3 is CASSLGTSGSGQETQYF. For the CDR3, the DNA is TGTGCCAGCAGCTTAGGGACTAGCGGGAGTGGTCAAGAGACCCAGTACTTC. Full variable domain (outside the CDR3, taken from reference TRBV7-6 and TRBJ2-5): GAGVSQSPRYKVTKRGQDVALRCDPISGHVSLYWYRQALGQGPEFLTYFNYEAQQDKSGLPNDRFSAERPEGSISTLTIQRTEQRDSAMYRCASSLGTSGSGQETQYFGPGTRLLVL.

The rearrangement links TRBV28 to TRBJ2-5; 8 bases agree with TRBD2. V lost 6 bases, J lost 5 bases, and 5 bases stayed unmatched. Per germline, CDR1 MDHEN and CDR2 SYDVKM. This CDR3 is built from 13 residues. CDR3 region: CASSSGSPETQYF. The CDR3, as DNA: TGTGCCAGCAGCAGCGGGAGCCCCGAGACCCAGTACTTC.

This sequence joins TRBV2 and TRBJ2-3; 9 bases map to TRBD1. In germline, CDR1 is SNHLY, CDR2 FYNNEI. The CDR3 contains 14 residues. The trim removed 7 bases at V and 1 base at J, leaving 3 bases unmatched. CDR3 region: CASMRDRGTDTQYF. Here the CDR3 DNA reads TGTGCCAGCATGCGGGACAGGGGCACAGATACGCAGTATTTT.

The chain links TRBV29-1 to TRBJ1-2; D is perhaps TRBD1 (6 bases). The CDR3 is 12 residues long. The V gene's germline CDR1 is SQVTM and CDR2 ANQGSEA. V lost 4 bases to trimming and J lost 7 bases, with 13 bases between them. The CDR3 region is CSVAGESRGYTF. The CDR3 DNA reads TGCAGCGTTGCAGGGGAGTCCCGTGGCTACACCTTC.

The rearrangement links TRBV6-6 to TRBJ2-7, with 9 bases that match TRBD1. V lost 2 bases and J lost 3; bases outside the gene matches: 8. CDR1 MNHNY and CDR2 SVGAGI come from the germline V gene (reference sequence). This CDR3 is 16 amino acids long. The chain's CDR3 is CASSYGPGQGNYEQYF. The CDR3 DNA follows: TGTGCCAGCAGTTACGGTCCGGGACAGGGAAACTACGAGCAGTACTTC.

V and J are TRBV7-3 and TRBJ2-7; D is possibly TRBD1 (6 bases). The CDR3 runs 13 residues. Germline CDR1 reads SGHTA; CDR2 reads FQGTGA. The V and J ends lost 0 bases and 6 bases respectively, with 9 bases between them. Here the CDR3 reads CASSLTGTSEQYF. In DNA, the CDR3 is TGTGCCAGCAGCTTAACTGGGACAAGCGAGCAGTACTTC. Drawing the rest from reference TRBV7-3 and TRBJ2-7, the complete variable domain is GAGVSQTPSNKVTEKGKYVELRCDPISGHTALYWYRQSLGQGPEFLIYFQGTGAADDSGLPNDRFFAVRPEGSVSTLKIQRTERGDSAVYLCASSLTGTSEQYFGPGTRLTVT.

The CDR3 DNA reads as TGTGCCAGCAGCGTCGGTTGGAACACTGAAGCTTTCTTT. Translation: CASSVGWNTEAFF. The V gene is TRBV3-1 (or the pseudogene TRBV3-2), the J gene TRBJ1-1; D ambiguous. The CDR3 sequence is 13 residues long. CDR1 LGHDT and CDR2 YNNKEL come from the germline V gene (reference sequence). V lost 5 bases and J lost 1, with 8 bases in between.

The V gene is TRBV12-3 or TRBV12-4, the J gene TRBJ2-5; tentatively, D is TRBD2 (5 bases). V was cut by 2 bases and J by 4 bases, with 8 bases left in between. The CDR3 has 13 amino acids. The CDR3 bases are TGTGCCAGCAGTTTATTGGCGGGAGAGACCCAGTACTTC. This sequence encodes CASSLLAGETQYF.